This TCR beta chain stems from a study of blood T cell repertoires in COVID-19. Across the study: Samples taken during acute and convalescent COVID-19 were collected in the United States, Italy and Spain.

Germline CDR1 is SGDLS and CDR2 is YYNGEE. With 3 bases removed from V and 9 bases from J, the gap between germline ends came to 22 bases. The CDR3 length is 17 residues. Sequencing was performed with immunoSEQ multiplex PCR; in TCRdb, only in-frame clones are kept and a portion is missing. This table holds 300,000 to 450,000 clones, about 87% found once. Participants came from fewer than 25 US areas, aged about 18 to 95 years. Among Cohort 3 donors, those recovered had two negative PCRs, clearance, or symptom resolution. Sequenced sample: PBMCs or T cells enriched from blood (not recorded which). This receptor was obtained from a man aged 25-45 years who had recovered from COVID-19. This rearrangement joins TRBV9 to TRBJ1-6; TRBD1 might be the D (6 bases). The CDR3 loop reads CASSAPRGGQLSSPLHF. Here the CDR3 DNA reads TGTGCCAGCAGCGCCCCTCGGGGGGGGCAATTATCTTCACCCCTCCACTTT.